This T cell receptor (beta chain) was observed in a study of long-term antiretroviral therapy in people with HIV. Assay version v3.0 of immunoSEQ was used, and it was run at survey level. Measured with immunoSEQ multiplex PCR; TCRdb has only the in-frame clones, and not every one. Seen here are tens of thousands of clones, approximately 83% observed once, and the top ten hold about 10%. There are 15 residues in the CDR3. Germline values: CDR1 LNHDA, CDR2 SQIVND (reference sequence). V trimming: 6 bases; J trimming: 2 bases; junction bases outside the gene matches: 6. This chain uses TRBV19 with TRBJ2-3, with 9 positions matching TRBD1. The input for sequencing was unsorted PBMCs, taken 2.2 years after starting antiretroviral therapy. This receptor was identified in a young man with HIV. CDR3: CASSPGQGLTDTQYF. Written as DNA, the CDR3 is TGTGCCAGTAGCCCGGGACAGGGACTCACAGATACGCAGTATTTT.